The next 8 T cell receptor beta chains were all read from a single sample in a study of shared clonotypes between healthy human individuals. The naive CD8 subset, CD45RO-negative cells positively selected for CCR7, excluded terminally differentiated effector memory CD45RA+ cells. Data came from immunoSEQ multiplex PCR; TCRdb stores just in-frame clones and leaves some out. The sample has millions of clones; roughly 95% are singletons. Source material: naive CD8+ T cells sorted from blood. These receptors were obtained from a man between 18 and 35 years old in good health.

The rearrangement uses TRBV7-2 and TRBJ1-6; D is ambiguous. Trimming removed 5 bases at V and 15 bases at J, with 11 bases between. This CDR3 has 11 amino acids. Germline lookup yields CDR1 SGHTA and CDR2 FQGNSA. The CDR3 DNA follows: TGTGCCAGCAGCCCAGGTGGGGACCTCCACTTT. Encoded protein: CASSPGGDLHF. Full variable domain (remainder filled in from reference TRBV7-2 and TRBJ1-6): GAGVSQSPSNKVTEKGKDVELRCDPISGHTALYWYRQSLGQGLEFLIYFQGNSAPDKSGLPSDRFSAERTGGSVSTLTIQRTQQEDSAVYLCASSPGGDLHFGNGTRLTVT.

The chain links TRBV7-9 to TRBJ1-5, with 11 bases identical to TRBD1. There are 15 residues in the CDR3. The ends lost 4 bases at V and 6 bases at J; junction bases unmatched: 5. CDR1 is SEHNR, CDR2 FQNEAQ, per germline (reference sequence). The CDR3 sequence: CASSSGQGASQPQHF. CDR3 nucleotide sequence: TGTGCCAGCAGCTCCGGACAGGGGGCGAGTCAGCCCCAGCATTTT.

This clone was picked up one time. The chain has TRBV2 and TRBJ2-1; 11 nucleotides line up with TRBD2. The CDR3 runs 17 residues. Germline lookup yields CDR1 SNHLY and CDR2 FYNNEI. V lost 5 bases and J lost 7; bases outside the gene matches: 13. CDR3 bases: TGTGCCAGCAGTATCCAGATTAGCGGGGGGGCCATAAATGAGCAGTTCTTC. It is translated as CASSIQISGGAINEQFF.

Turning to this clone: Distinct nucleotide sequences in the sample also encode this CDR3. This chain links TRBV5-4 with TRBJ2-3; D gene ambiguous. With 0 bases removed from V and 0 bases from J, the gap between germline ends came to 5 bases. The CDR3 has 14 residues. Germline V CDR1 and CDR2: SGHNT, YYREEE (reference sequence). CDR3 nucleotides: TGTGCCAGCAGCTTGGCTGGTAGCACAGATACGCAGTATTTT. Protein sequence: CASSLAGSTDTQYF.

In this sample, this clone turned up once. Other DNA sequences in the same sample also yield this CDR3. The gene calls are TRBV7-2 and TRBJ2-2; D is ambiguous. CDR1 and CDR2 (germline): SGHTA, FQGNSA. The CDR3 runs 13 residues. Trimming cost V 1 base and J 5 bases, with 5 bases left between them. The CDR3 nucleotides read TGTGCCAGCAGCTTAGAAGGGACCGGGGAGCTGTTTTTT. Translation gives CASSLEGTGELFF.

V gene TRBV10-2 combines with J gene TRBJ1-1; TRBD1 aligns across 7 bases. Germline values: CDR1 WSHSY, CDR2 SAAADI. J was trimmed by 0 bases and V by 6 bases; bases with no gene match: 4. The length of the CDR3 is 14 residues. CDR3 DNA: TGCGCCAGCAGAGAACAGGGGTTGAACACTGAAGCTTTCTTT. Amino acids: CASREQGLNTEAFF.

The rearrangement uses TRBV10-2 and TRBJ1-6; D remains unclear. Trimming removed 8 bases from V and 8 bases from J, with 10 bases in between. Germline V CDR1 and CDR2: WSHSY, SAAADI. This CDR3 has 12 amino acids. CDR3 protein: CASLSGDSPLHF. CDR3 DNA sequence: TGCGCCAGCCTAAGTGGGGATTCACCCCTCCACTTT.

The J gene is TRBJ2-1, the V gene TRBV7-6; 7 bases agree with TRBD1. CDR1 and CDR2 from the germline V gene are SGHVS and FNYEAQ. The CDR3 has 12 residues. The ends lost 5 bases at V and 9 bases at J; junction bases unmatched: 4. The CDR3 DNA reads as TGTGCCAGCAGCCGAGGGGGCACTGAGCAGTTCTTC. It codes for CASSRGGTEQFF. Full variable domain (rest looked up from reference TRBV7-6 and TRBJ2-1): GAGVSQSPRYKVTKRGQDVALRCDPISGHVSLYWYRQALGQGPEFLTYFNYEAQQDKSGLPNDRFSAERPEGSISTLTIQRTEQRDSAMYRCASSRGGTEQFFGPGTRLTVL.